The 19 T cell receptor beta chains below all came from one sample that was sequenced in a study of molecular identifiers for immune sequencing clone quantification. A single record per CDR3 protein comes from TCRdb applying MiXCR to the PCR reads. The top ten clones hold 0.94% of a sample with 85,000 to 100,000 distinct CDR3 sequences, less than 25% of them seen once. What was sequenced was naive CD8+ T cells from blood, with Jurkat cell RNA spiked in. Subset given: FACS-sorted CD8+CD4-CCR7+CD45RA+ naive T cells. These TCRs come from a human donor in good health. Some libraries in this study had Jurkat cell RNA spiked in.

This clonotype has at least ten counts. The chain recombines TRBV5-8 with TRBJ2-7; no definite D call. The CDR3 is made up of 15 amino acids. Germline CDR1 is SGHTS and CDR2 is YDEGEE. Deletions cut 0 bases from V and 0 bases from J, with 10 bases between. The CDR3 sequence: CASSLEGRSSYEQYF. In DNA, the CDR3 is TGTGCCAGCAGCTTGGAGGGCAGAAGCTCCTACGAGCAGTACTTC. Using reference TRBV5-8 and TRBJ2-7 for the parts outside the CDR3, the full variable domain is EAGVTQSPTHLIKTRGQQATLRCSPISGHTSVYWYQQALGLGLQFLLWYDEGEERNRGNFPPRFSGRQFPNYSSELNVNALELEDSALYLCASSLEGRSSYEQYFGPGTRLTVT.

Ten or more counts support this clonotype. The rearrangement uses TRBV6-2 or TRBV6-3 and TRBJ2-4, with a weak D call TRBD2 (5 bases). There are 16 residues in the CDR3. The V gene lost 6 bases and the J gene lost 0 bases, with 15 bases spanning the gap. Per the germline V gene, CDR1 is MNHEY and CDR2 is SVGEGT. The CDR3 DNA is TGTGCCAGCAGCTTCCCACGGGGAGTAGCCAAAAACATTCAGTACTTC. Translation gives CASSFPRGVAKNIQYF.

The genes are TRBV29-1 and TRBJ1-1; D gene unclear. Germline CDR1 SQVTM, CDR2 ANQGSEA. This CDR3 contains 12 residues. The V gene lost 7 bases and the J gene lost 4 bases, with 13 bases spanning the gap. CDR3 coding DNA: TGCAGCGCTGATCTACGAGGCACTGAAGCTTTCTTT. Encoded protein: CSADLRGTEAFF.

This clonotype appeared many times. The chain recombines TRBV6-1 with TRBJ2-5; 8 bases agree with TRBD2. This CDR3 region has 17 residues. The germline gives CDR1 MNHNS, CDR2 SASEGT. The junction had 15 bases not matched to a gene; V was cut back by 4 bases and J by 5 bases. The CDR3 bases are TGTGCCAGCAGTGGCCACCCGGGACTAGTTAACGCCGAGACCCAGTACTTC. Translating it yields CASSGHPGLVNAETQYF.

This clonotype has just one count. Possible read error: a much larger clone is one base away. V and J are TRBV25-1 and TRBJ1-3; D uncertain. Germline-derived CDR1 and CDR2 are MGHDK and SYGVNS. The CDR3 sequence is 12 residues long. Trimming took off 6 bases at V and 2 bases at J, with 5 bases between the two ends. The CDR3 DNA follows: TGTGCCAGCAGGAGGACTGGAAACACCATATATTTT. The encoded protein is CASRRTGNTIYF.

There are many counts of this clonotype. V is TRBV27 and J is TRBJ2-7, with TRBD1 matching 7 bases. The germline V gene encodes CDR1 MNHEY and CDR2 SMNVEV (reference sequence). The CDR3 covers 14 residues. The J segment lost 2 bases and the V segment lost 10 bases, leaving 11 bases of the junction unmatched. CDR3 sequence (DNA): TGTGCCACCAAACGACAGGGTCCGACCTACGAGCAGTACTTC. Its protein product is CATKRQGPTYEQYF.

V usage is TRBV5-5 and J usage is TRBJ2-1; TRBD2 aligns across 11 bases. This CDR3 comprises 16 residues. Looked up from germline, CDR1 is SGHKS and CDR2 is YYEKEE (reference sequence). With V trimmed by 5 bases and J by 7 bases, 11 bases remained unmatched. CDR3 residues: CASSQRVAGGRNEQFF. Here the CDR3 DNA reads TGTGCCAGCAGTCAAAGGGTAGCGGGAGGGCGGAATGAGCAGTTCTTC.

CDR3 nucleotides: TGTGCCAGCAGTCCTGCGCCCCCAGATACGCAGTATTTT. Translation gives CASSPAPPDTQYF. The chain links TRBV7-3 to TRBJ2-3; no firm D call. Deletions cut 6 bases from V and 4 bases from J, with 11 bases between. Germline assignment: CDR1 SGHTA and CDR2 FQGTGA. This CDR3 region has 13 residues. The full variable domain, rest sourced from reference TRBV7-3 and TRBJ2-3, is GAGVSQTPSNKVTEKGKYVELRCDPISGHTALYWYRQSLGQGPEFLIYFQGTGAADDSGLPNDRFFAVRPEGSVSTLKIQRTERGDSAVYLCASSPAPPDTQYFGPGTRLTVL.

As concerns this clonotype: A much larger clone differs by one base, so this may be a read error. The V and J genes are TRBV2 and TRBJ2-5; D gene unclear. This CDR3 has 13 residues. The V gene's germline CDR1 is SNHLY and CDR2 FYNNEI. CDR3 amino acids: CASSTGRQEAQYF. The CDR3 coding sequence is TGTGCCAGCAGCACTGGACGGCAAGAGGCCCAGTACTTC.

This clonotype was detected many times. CDR3 sequence: CASSSDSYNEQFF. The CDR3 DNA sequence: TGTGCCAGCAGCTCGGACAGTTACAATGAGCAGTTCTTC. V gene TRBV7-2 combines with J gene TRBJ2-1; weak D call: TRBD1 (6 bases). Germline V gene lookup returns CDR1 SGHTA and CDR2 FQGNSA. The CDR3 is 13 residues long. V shed 4 bases and J shed 4 bases, with 8 bases lying between them.

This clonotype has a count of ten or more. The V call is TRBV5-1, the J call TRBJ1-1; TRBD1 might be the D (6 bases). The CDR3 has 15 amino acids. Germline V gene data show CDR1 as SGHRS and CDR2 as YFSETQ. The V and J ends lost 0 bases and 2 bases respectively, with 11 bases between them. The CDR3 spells CASSLAAGVNTEAFF. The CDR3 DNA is TGCGCCAGCAGCTTGGCTGCAGGGGTTAACACTGAAGCTTTCTTT.

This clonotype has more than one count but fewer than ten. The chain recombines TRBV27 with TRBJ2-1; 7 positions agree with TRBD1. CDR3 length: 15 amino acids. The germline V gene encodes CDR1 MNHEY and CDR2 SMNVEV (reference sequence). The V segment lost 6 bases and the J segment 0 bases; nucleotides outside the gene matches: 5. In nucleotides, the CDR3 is TGTGCCAGCAGAACCGGGACAGACTCCTACAATGAGCAGTTCTTC. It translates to CASRTGTDSYNEQFF.

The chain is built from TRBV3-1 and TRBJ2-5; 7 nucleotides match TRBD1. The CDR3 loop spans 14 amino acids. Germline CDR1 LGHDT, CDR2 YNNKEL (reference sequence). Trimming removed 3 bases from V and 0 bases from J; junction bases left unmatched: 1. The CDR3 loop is CASSQTGYQETQYF. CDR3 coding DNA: TGTGCCAGCAGCCAGACAGGGTACCAAGAGACCCAGTACTTC.

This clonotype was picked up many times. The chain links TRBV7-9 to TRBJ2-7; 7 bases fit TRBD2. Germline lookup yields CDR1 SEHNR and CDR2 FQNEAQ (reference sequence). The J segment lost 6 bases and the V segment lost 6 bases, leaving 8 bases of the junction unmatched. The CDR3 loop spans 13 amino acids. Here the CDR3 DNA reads TGTGCCAGCAGTTTACTAGCGTCGGTCGAGCAGTACTTC. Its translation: CASSLLASVEQYF.

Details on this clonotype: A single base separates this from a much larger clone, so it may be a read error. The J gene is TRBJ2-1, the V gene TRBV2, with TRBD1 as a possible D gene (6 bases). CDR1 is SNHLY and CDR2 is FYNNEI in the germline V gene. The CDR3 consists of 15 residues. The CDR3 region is CASSERQGTYNAQFF. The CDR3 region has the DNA TGTGCCAGCAGTGAACGGCAGGGGACCTACAATGCGCAGTTCTTC.

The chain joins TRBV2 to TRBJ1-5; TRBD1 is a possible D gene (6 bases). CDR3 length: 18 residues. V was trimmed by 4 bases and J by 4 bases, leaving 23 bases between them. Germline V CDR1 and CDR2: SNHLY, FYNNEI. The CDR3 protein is CASSAWTLEGQSNQPQHF. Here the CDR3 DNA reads TGTGCCAGCAGTGCCTGGACCCTCGAAGGACAGAGTAATCAGCCCCAGCATTTT.

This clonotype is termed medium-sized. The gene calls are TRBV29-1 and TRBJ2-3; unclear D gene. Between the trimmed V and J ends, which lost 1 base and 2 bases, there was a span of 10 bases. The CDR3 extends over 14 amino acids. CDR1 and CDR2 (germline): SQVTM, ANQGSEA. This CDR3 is CSVEGNRNTDTQYF. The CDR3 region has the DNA TGCAGCGTTGAAGGGAATAGAAACACAGATACGCAGTATTTT.

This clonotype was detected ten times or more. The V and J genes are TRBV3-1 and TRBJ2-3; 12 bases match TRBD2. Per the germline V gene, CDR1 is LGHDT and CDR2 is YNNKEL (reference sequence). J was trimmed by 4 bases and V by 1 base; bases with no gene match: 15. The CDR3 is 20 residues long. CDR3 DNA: TGTGCCAGCAGCCAAGGTTCTAGCGGGAGGGCCGGTACGTGGCCAGATACGCAGTATTTT. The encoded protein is CASSQGSSGRAGTWPDTQYF.

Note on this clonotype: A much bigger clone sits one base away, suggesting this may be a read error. In DNA form, the CDR3 reads TGTGCCAGCAGCCAAAGGATAGGGGGGGACAATCAGCCCCAGCAGTTT. Translating gives CASSQRIGGDNQPQQF. The chain employs TRBV3-1 and TRBJ1-5; D is possibly TRBD1 (6 bases). Germline CDR1 LGHDT, CDR2 YNNKEL (reference sequence). The CDR3 contains 16 residues. The variable domain in full, with the rest retrieved from reference TRBV3-1 and TRBJ1-5, is DTAVSQTPKYLVTQMGNDKSIKCEQNLGHDTMYWYKQDSKKFLKIMFSYNNKELIINETVPNRFSPKSPDKAHLNLHINSLELGDSAVYFCASSQRIGGDNQPQQFGDGTRLSIL.